Shown below are 3 T cell receptor beta chains from a single sample sequenced in a study of shared clonotypes between healthy human individuals. Sequenced by immunoSEQ multiplex PCR; TCRdb stores in-frame clones only, minus some. This sample yields over a million clones, of which about 84% are seen a single time; 0.61% belongs to the top ten. The sample taken for sequencing was memory CD4+ T cells from PBMCs. Specified subset: CD45RA-negative fraction. These receptors were obtained from a man aged 18-30 years in good health. Some clones in this sample may be carry-over from other donors' samples.

The chain is built from TRBV5-4 and TRBJ1-2, with 7 bases identical to TRBD1. From germline, CDR1 is SGHNT and CDR2 YYREEE (reference sequence). The CDR3 extends over 13 amino acids. V trimming: 4 bases; J trimming: 8 bases; junction bases outside the gene matches: 8. The CDR3 sequence: CASSVDRVEGYTF. CDR3 nucleotide sequence: TGTGCCAGCAGCGTAGACAGGGTAGAGGGCTACACCTTC.

This chain uses TRBV5-1 with TRBJ1-3; the match to TRBD1 covers 7 bases. The germline CDR1 and CDR2 sequences are SGHRS and YFSETQ. The CDR3 spans 16 residues. Trimming removed 2 bases from V and 2 bases from J; junction bases left unmatched: 7. CDR3 in amino acids: CASSFRQTGPGNTIYF. The CDR3 DNA sequence: TGCGCCAGCAGCTTCCGACAGACAGGGCCTGGAAACACCATATATTTT. The full variable domain, completed using reference TRBV5-1 and TRBJ1-3, is KAGVTQTPRYLIKTRGQQVTLSCSPISGHRSVSWYQQTPGQGLQFLFEYFSETQRNKGNFPGRFSGRQFSNSRSEMNVSTLELGDSALYLCASSFRQTGPGNTIYFGEGSWLTVV.

This clone has just one count. The chain couples TRBV2 to TRBJ1-1; 7 bases are a match to TRBD1. Germline V gives CDR1 SNHLY, CDR2 FYNNEI. CDR3 length: 13 residues. The V and J ends lost 8 bases and 4 bases, in that order; junction bases with no gene match: 7. CDR3 nucleotide sequence: TGTGCCAGCGGGAGACAGGGTCTCACTGAAGCTTTCTTT. Its protein product is CASGRQGLTEAFF.